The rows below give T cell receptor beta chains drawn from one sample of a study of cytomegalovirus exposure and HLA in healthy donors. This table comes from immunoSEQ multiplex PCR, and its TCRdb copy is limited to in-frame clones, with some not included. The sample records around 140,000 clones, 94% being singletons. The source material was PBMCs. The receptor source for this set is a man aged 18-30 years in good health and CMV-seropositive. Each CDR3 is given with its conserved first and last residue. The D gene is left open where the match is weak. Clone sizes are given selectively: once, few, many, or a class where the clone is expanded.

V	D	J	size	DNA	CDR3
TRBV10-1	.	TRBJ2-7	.	TGCGCCAGCAGTGAGTCGGGCAGGCCAAATGAGCAGTACTTC	CASSESGRPNEQYF
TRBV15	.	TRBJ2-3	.	TGTGCCACCCTCGGGCAGGGTTCAGATACGCAGTATTTT	CATLGQGSDTQYF
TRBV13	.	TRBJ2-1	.	TGTGCCAGCAGTCACGACCGACATGATGAGCAGTTCTTC	CASSHDRHDEQFF
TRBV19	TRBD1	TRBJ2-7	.	TGTGCCAGTAGTAGACTTTACAGGGGGGACGAGCAGTACTTC	CASSRLYRGDEQYF
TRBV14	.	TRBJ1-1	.	TGTGCCAGTTTGAAGAGTGGCACTGAAGCTTTCTTT	CASLKSGTEAFF
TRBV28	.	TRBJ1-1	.	TGTGCCTTCGGGGGACGCACTGAAGCTTTCTTT	CAFGGRTEAFF
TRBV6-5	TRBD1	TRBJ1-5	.	TGTGCCAGCAGTTACCCGGGACAGGGGGCTTGGCAGCCCCAGCATTTT	CASSYPGQGAWQPQHF
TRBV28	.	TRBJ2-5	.	TGTGCCAGCAGTTTCCGTGGGGAGAAAGAGACCCAGTACTTC	CASSFRGEKETQYF
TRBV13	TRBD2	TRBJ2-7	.	TGTGCCAGCAGTTTCCGACTAGCGGGAGCCCACGAGCAGTACTTC	CASSFRLAGAHEQYF
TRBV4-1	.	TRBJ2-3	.	TGCGCCAGCAGCCAAGATCCCCTCGGACAGTGGATTTCCACAGATACGCAGTATTTT	CASSQDPLGQWISTDTQYF
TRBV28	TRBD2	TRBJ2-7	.	TGTGCCAGCAGTTGGGAGCGGGAGGCTTCCTACGAGCAGTACTTC	CASSWEREASYEQYF
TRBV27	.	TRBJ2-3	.	TGTGCCAGCAGCCTGAGGGCATCGACAGATACGCAGTATTTT	CASSLRASTDTQYF
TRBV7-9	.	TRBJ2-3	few	TGTGCCAGCCGGCGGGATTCGAATACGCAGTATTTT	CASRRDSNTQYF
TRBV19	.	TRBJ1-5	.	TGTGCCAGTAGTATAAGCCTGAGCGGGGTTAGCAATCAGCCCCAGCATTTT	CASSISLSGVSNQPQHF
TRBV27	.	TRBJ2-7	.	TGTGCCAGCAGTTTACGGGTTAACTCCTACGAGCAGTACTTC	CASSLRVNSYEQYF
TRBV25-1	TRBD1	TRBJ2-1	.	TGTGCCAGCAGTCCCCCGGGACAGGGGTCCTACAATGAGCAGTTCTTC	CASSPPGQGSYNEQFF
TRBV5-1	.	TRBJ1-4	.	TGCGCCAGCAGCTTGGGTCGAGTAACTAATGAAAAACTGTTTTTT	CASSLGRVTNEKLFF
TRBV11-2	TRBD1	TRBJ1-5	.	TGTGCCAGCAGCGCCGGGACAGGGGGCGTTCAGCCCCAGCATTTT	CASSAGTGGVQPQHF
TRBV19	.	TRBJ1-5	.	TGTGCCAGTAGTATAGGGGCAAGGAACTATCAGCCCCAGCATTTT	CASSIGARNYQPQHF
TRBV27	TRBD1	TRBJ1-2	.	TGTGCCAGCAGTTCCGGGACAGGGGATGGCTACACCTTC	CASSSGTGDGYTF
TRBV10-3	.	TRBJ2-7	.	TGTGCCATCAGGAACTTGCTAGTGGCTGGGGAGCAGTACTTC	CAIRNLLVAGEQYF
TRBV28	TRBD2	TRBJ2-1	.	TGTGCCAGCAGCCAAACTAGCGGGATGGGGAATGAGCAGTTCTTC	CASSQTSGMGNEQFF
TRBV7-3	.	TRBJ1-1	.	TGTGCCAGCAGCTTAACAGGGGACACTGAAGCTTTCTTT	CASSLTGDTEAFF
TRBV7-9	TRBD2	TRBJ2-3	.	TGTGCCAGCGGCCCACTAGCGGGAGAGGCAGATACGCAGTATTTT	CASGPLAGEADTQYF
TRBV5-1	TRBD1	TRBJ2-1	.	TGCGCCAGCAGCGAAGGGACAGCCTTCTACAATGAGCAGTTCTTC	CASSEGTAFYNEQFF
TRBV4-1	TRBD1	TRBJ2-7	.	TGCGCCAGCAGCCGGCCGGGACAGGGGTCCGAGCAGTACTTC	CASSRPGQGSEQYF
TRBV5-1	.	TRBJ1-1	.	TGCGCCAGCAGCCCGAGCTGGTACACTGAAGCTTTCTTT	CASSPSWYTEAFF
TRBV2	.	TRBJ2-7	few	TGTGCCAGCAGTTTGATTAGCTCCTACGAGCAGTACTTC	CASSLISSYEQYF
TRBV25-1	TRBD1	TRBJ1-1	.	TGTGCCACCCGAGGGGGCATCCAGGAGAAGCCTTTCTTT	CATRGGIQEKPFF
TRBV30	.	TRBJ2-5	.	TGTGCCTGGAGTGTATCGGACTGGGCCTCCGGGACCCAGTACTTC	CAWSVSDWASGTQYF
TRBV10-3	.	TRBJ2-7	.	TGTGCCATCAGTCTCGGGTACGAGCAGTACTTC	CAISLGYEQYF
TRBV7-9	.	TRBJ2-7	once	TGTGCCAGCAGCTCCTGGACTACCTCCTACGAGCAGTACTTC	CASSSWTTSYEQYF
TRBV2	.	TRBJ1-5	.	TGTGCCAGCAGGGAAACAGGGTTGAATCAGCCCCAGCATTTT	CASRETGLNQPQHF
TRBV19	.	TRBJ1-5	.	TGTGCCAGTAGCCCCCAAATCGGGTTTCCTCAGCCCCAGCATTTT	CASSPQIGFPQPQHF
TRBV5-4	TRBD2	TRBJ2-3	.	TGTGCCAGCAGCGTGGGACTACCCCTGAGCACAGATACGCAGTATTTT	CASSVGLPLSTDTQYF
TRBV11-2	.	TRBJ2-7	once	TGTGCCAGCAGCCTCCCCCTAGCGCCGGACTACGAGCAGTACTTC	CASSLPLAPDYEQYF
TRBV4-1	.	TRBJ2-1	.	TGCGCCAGCAGCCGCTCGCTTAGCTCCTACAATGAGCAGTTCTTC	CASSRSLSSYNEQFF
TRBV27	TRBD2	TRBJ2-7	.	TGTGCCAGCAGGAGTAGCGGGTATTACGAGCAGTACTTC	CASRSSGYYEQYF